This entry features one TCR beta chain sequence. Its antigen remains unidentified. V gave up 6 bases and J gave up 4 bases, with 16 bases separating them. Germline CDR1 SGHVS, CDR2 FQNEAQ. This CDR3 spans 16 amino acids. The data stem from a study of cytomegalovirus exposure and HLA in healthy donors. General study findings and limits: Reports indicated that the classifier achieved high specificity and sensitivity in diagnosing cytomegalovirus status. Associated with cytomegalovirus, according to the listing, were 170 or so TCR beta chains.

PCR used 60 Vbeta primers and 13 Jbeta primers. Profiled with immunoSEQ multiplex PCR; TCRdb holds only in-frame clones, not every one. The sample yields 250,000 to 350,000 clones, 72% seen once. Input material: PBMCs. The chain employs TRBV7-8 and TRBJ2-6; no reliable D call. The sequence was collected from a female donor in good health and CMV-seronegative. This CDR3 is CASSRFVSAGANVLTF. The CDR3 DNA is TGTGCCAGCAGTCGATTTGTCAGCGCCGGGGCCAACGTCCTGACTTTC.